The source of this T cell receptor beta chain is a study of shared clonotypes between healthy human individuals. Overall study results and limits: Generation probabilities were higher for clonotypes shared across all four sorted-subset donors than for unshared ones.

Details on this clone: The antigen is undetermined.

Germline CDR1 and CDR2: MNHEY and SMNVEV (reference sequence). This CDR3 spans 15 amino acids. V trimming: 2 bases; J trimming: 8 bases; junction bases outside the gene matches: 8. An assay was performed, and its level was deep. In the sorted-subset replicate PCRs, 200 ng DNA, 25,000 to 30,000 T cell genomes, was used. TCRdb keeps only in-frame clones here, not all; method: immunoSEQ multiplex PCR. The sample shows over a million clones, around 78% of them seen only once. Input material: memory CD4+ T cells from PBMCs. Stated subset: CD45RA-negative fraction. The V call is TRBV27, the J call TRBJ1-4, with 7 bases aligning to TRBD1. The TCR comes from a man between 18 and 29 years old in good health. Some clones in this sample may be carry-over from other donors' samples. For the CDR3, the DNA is TGTGCCAGCAGTTTACTGGACAGGTTTGGGGAAAAACTGTTTTTT. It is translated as CASSLLDRFGEKLFF. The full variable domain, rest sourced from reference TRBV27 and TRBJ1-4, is EAQVTQNPRYLITVTGKKLTVTCSQNMNHEYMSWYRQDPGLGLRQIYYSMNVEVTDKGDVPEGYKVSRKEKRNFPLILESPSPNQTSLYFCASSLLDRFGEKLFFGSGTQLSVL.